The sequence of this T cell receptor beta chain was determined in a study of blood T cells in healthy people across ages. About the research overall: Per two T cells, template switching captured roughly one barcoded beta molecule.

Broader study findings: Naive T cell percentage showed a strong correlation with the diversity of TCR beta. Higher diversity and more naive CD4+ cells were features of long-lived donors, compared to aged donors.

This CDR3 has 17 amino acids. J gave up 0 bases and V 4 bases, and 8 bases lay outside the gene matches. Germline CDR1 and CDR2: SGHAT and FQNNGV. For this clonotype: Its antigen is currently unknown.

With a J-beta primer mix and a sample-barcoded 5' primer, a second PCR ran 7 to 11 cycles. TCRdb called the 5' RACE reads again in MiXCR, with one record for every CDR3 protein. The sample carries 1.5 million to 2 million distinct CDR3 sequences, approximately 40% recorded once. At least 5 micrograms of total RNA were extracted per sample. Sequencing input: blood. J is TRBJ2-1 and V is TRBV11-2; 8 bases align to TRBD2. The TCR originated in a human donor in good health. The CDR3 loop reads CASSYTVAGSSYNEQFF. Here the CDR3 DNA reads TGTGCCAGCAGCTACACTGTAGCGGGGAGCTCCTACAATGAGCAGTTCTTC.